These 16 T cell receptor beta chains were sequenced from one sample in a study of T cells after yellow fever vaccination. TCRdb reprocessed the 5' RACE reads via MiXCR and lists one record per CDR3 protein. The table shows about 550,000 distinct CDR3 sequences, with roughly a fifth occurring only once. The material sequenced was PBMCs, taken 15 days after the yellow fever booster vaccination. The receptors were gathered from a man aged 25-45 years who received the YFV17D yellow fever vaccine.

This sequence joins TRBV5-6 and TRBJ1-3, with a weak D call TRBD1 (6 bases). The CDR3 is 14 residues long. From germline, CDR1 is SGHDT and CDR2 YYEEEE. Between the trimmed V and J ends, which lost 4 bases and 4 bases, there was a span of 12 bases. The CDR3 sequence is CASSPRGGGNTIYF. The CDR3 region has the DNA TGTGCCAGCAGCCCGAGGGGGGGCGGAAACACCATATATTTT.

The genes are TRBV20-1 and TRBJ2-3, with unresolved D. This CDR3 comprises 15 residues. Germline V gene sequence: CDR1 DFQATT, CDR2 SNEGSKA (reference sequence). The V end lost 4 bases, the J end lost 4 bases, and 18 bases lay between the germline ends. The CDR3 DNA reads as TGCAGTGCTACCCCCCCTGGGCTAGGTTCAGATACGCAGTATTTT. Translated, it gives CSATPPGLGSDTQYF.

This clonotype was seen a handful of times. The V call is TRBV29-1, the J call TRBJ2-7; D ambiguous. Trimming stripped 1 base from V and 2 bases from J, with 12 bases between. The CDR3 runs to 14 residues. Germline CDR1 is SQVTM and CDR2 is ANQGSEA. CDR3: CSVEVIGSTYEQYF. CDR3 DNA: TGCAGCGTTGAAGTGATCGGGTCGACCTACGAGCAGTACTTC.

This clonotype came up a few times. The CDR3 sequence: CASTSEQFF. In nucleotides, the CDR3 is TGTGCCAGCACCTCCGAGCAGTTCTTC. The chain carries TRBV7-9 and TRBJ2-1; D is unclear. Germline V lookup: CDR1 SEHNR, CDR2 FQNEAQ (reference sequence). CDR3 size: 9 residues. Trimming left V 7 bases short and J 10 bases short, with 5 bases between.

The table lists this clonotype with a few counts. This rearrangement joins TRBV9 to TRBJ2-5, with D hard to call. The germline V gene has CDR1 SGDLS and CDR2 YYNGEE. V was shortened by 7 bases and J by 5 bases, with 15 bases between the two germline ends. There are 13 residues in the CDR3. The CDR3 is CASGTSTTETQYF. The DNA of the CDR3 is TGTGCCAGCGGAACGAGTACCACGGAGACCCAGTACTTC.

This clonotype was detected only a few times. The V and J genes are TRBV5-1 and TRBJ2-5; 8 bases map to TRBD2. With 4 bases clipped from V and 3 bases from J, the junction kept 5 bases outside the gene matches. The germline V gene encodes CDR1 SGHRS and CDR2 YFSETQ. The CDR3 totals 14 residues. The CDR3 DNA follows: TGCGCCAGCAGCCTTAGCGGGACCAAAGAGACCCAGTACTTC. As protein: CASSLSGTKETQYF.

This chain uses TRBV6-5 with TRBJ2-7, with D maybe TRBD2 (5 bases). The CDR3 length is 16 residues. Germline CDR1 MNHEY, CDR2 SVGAGI. V was cut by 2 bases and J by 3 bases, with 17 bases left in between. CDR3 bases: TGTGCCAGCAGTTACCGGGGTGAATTGGCGATCTACGAGCAGTACTTC. This encodes CASSYRGELAIYEQYF.

V is TRBV30 and J is TRBJ2-1; no clear D gene. The CDR3 is made up of 12 amino acids. The germline V gene encodes CDR1 GTSNPN and CDR2 SVGIG (reference sequence). V lost 3 bases to trimming and J lost 10 bases, with 13 bases between them. CDR3 coding DNA: TGTGCCTGGAGGCCAGGTCCTGGAGAGCAGTTCTTC. It codes for CAWRPGPGEQFF. Supplemented by reference TRBV30 and TRBJ2-1, the full variable domain reads SQTIHQWPATLVQPVGSPLSLECTVEGTSNPNLYWYRQAAGRGLQLLFYSVGIGQISSEVPQNLSASRPQDRQFILSSKKLLLSDSGFYLCAWRPGPGEQFFGPGTRLTVL.

V is TRBV12-3 or TRBV12-4 and J is TRBJ2-4; 8 nucleotides align to TRBD2. The CDR3 is made up of 15 amino acids. Unmatched junction bases numbered 7, after V lost 6 bases and J lost 3 bases. CDR3 residues: CASSPAGGDKNIQYF. CDR3 bases: TGTGCCAGCAGCCCTGCGGGGGGCGACAAAAACATTCAGTACTTC.

J is TRBJ2-3 and V is TRBV2, with unresolved D. Germline V lookup: CDR1 SNHLY, CDR2 FYNNEI. The CDR3 runs to 13 residues. The germline V and J ends were trimmed by 3 bases and 0 bases, with 4 bases remaining between them. The CDR3 DNA sequence: TGTGCCAGCAGTGACAGGAGCACAGATACGCAGTATTTT. This gives the protein CASSDRSTDTQYF.

This clonotype was recorded a few times. The chain joins TRBV29-1 to TRBJ2-1; 12 positions match TRBD2. After removal of 2 bases from V and 7 bases from J, the junction contained 12 bases not matched to a gene. This CDR3 region has 17 residues. Germline V lookup: CDR1 SQVTM, CDR2 ANQGSEA. The CDR3 reads CSVEPTSTSGSVNEQFF. The CDR3 bases are TGCAGCGTTGAACCGACCTCGACTAGCGGGAGTGTGAATGAGCAGTTCTTC.

This clonotype was recorded a few times. One end of the junction varies from germline; a read error may be responsible. V is TRBV7-7 and J is TRBJ2-7; 9 bases align to TRBD1. Germline lookup yields CDR1 SSHAT and CDR2 FNYEAQ (reference sequence). CDR3 length equals 15 residues. The CDR3 protein is CASRPLGQGSGEQYF. Written as DNA, the CDR3 is TGTGCTAGCAGGCCCCTCGGACAGGGGAGCGGCGAGCAGTACTTC. The full variable domain, rest sourced from reference TRBV7-7 and TRBJ2-7, is GAGVSQSPRYKVTKRGQDVTLRCDPISSHATLYWYQQALGQGPEFLTYFNYEAQPDKSGLPSDRFSAERPEGSISTLTIQRTEQRDSAMYRCASRPLGQGSGEQYFGPGTRLTVT.

This rearrangement joins TRBV7-8 to TRBJ2-5; D call uncertain. The CDR3 contains 13 residues. From germline, CDR1 is SGHVS and CDR2 FQNEAQ. Trimming pared 5 bases from V and 5 bases from J, leaving 12 bases between. CDR3 amino acids: CASSRDPRETQYF. The CDR3 DNA sequence: TGTGCCAGCAGCCGCGACCCGCGGGAGACCCAGTACTTC.

This clonotype was detected many times. The V and J genes are TRBV20-1 and TRBJ2-1; TRBD1 or TRBD2 may be the D gene (5 bases each). The CDR3 has 14 amino acids. V was shortened by 2 bases and J by 0 bases, with 8 bases between the two germline ends. Germline CDR1 DFQATT, CDR2 SNEGSKA (reference sequence). The CDR3 region is CSARKGSSYNEQFF. The CDR3 nucleotides read TGCAGTGCTAGAAAGGGGAGCTCCTACAATGAGCAGTTCTTC.

Regarding this clonotype: A read error is possible here, since a much larger clone lies one base away. The V and J genes are TRBV20-1 and TRBJ2-3; 9 positions agree with TRBD2. The germline gives CDR1 DFQATT, CDR2 SNEGSKA (reference sequence). V trimming: 4 bases; J trimming: 4 bases; junction bases outside the gene matches: 15. This CDR3 is built from 17 residues. CDR3 loop: CSANTGPAGGGADTQYF. The CDR3 bases are TGCAGTGCTAACACCGGGCCAGCGGGAGGAGGTGCAGATACGCAGTATTTT.

The chain combines TRBV6-1 with TRBJ2-7; D is perhaps TRBD2 (7 bases). Germline V lookup: CDR1 MNHNS, CDR2 SASEGT. The CDR3 is made up of 14 amino acids. V lost 6 bases, J lost 3 bases, and 15 bases lay in between. This chain's CDR3 is CASSRGAPLYEQYF. For the CDR3, the DNA is TGTGCCAGCAGCCGGGGGGCCCCTCTCTACGAGCAGTACTTC.